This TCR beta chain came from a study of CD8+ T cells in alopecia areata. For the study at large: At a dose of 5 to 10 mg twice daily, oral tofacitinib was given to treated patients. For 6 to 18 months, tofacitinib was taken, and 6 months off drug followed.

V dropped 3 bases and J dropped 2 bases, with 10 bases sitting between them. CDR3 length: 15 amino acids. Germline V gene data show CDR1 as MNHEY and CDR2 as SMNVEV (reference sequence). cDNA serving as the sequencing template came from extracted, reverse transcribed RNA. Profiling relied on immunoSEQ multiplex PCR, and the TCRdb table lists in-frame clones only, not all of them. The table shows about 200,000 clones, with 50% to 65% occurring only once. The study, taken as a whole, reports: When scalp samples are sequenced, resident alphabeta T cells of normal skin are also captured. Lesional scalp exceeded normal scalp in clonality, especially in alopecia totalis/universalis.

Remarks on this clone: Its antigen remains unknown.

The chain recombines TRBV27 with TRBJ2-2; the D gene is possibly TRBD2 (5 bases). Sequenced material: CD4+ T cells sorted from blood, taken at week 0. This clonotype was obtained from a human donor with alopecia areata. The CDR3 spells CASSFTGVNTGELFF. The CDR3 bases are TGTGCCAGCAGTTTCACCGGGGTCAACACCGGGGAGCTGTTTTTT.